The 24 T cell receptor beta chains below all came from one sample that was sequenced in a study of OX40 agonist ivuxolimab in advanced cancers. The data were produced by immunoSEQ multiplex PCR, yet TCRdb's version contains in-frame clones alone and is incomplete. The table lists fewer than 70,000 clones, about 85% of them singletons, with 2.5% to 3.5% in the top ten. The sequenced sample was CD4+ or CD8+ T cells sorted from blood, obtained in a trial of the OX40 agonist ivuxolimab. These receptors were obtained from an adult with an advanced solid tumor such as melanoma, head and neck, liver or kidney cancer.

The chain joins TRBV28 to TRBJ1-4; 7 bases line up with TRBD1. V shed 11 bases and J 3 bases; nucleotides not matched to a gene: 3. Germline loops: CDR1 MDHEN, CDR2 SYDVKM. The CDR3 extends over 12 amino acids. The CDR3 is CAAGGANEKLFF. As DNA, the CDR3 is TGTGCCGCAGGGGGAGCTAATGAAAAACTGTTTTTT.

CDR3 DNA: TGCGCCAGCAGCCCCGGACTAGCGGCTAGCACAGATACGCAGTATTTT. Amino acid sequence: CASSPGLAASTDTQYF. The V gene is TRBV5-1, the J gene TRBJ2-3, with 10 bases fitting TRBD2. This CDR3 comprises 16 residues. The V and J ends lost 4 bases and 0 bases, in that order; junction bases with no gene match: 5. Per germline, CDR1 SGHRS and CDR2 YFSETQ.

V and J are TRBV27 and TRBJ2-6, with D unresolved. The CDR3 extends over 16 amino acids. V shed 5 bases and J shed 0 bases, with 11 bases lying between them. Germline loops: CDR1 MNHEY, CDR2 SMNVEV (reference sequence). The CDR3 DNA reads as TGTGCCAGCAGTACCGGGCCGAGCTCTGGGGCCAACGTCCTGACTTTC. Its protein product is CASSTGPSSGANVLTF.

V and J are TRBV9 and TRBJ2-5; 8 positions match TRBD1. Germline V gene sequence: CDR1 SGDLS, CDR2 YYNGEE. V lost 0 bases to trimming and J lost 5 bases; unmatched junction nucleotides: 0. The CDR3 spans 13 residues. CDR3 nucleotide sequence: TGTGCCAGCAGCGTAGGACAGGGGGAGACCCAGTACTTC. It encodes CASSVGQGETQYF.

This chain links TRBV5-1 with TRBJ2-7; maybe TRBD2 (7 bases). This CDR3 contains 14 residues. The germline CDR1 and CDR2 sequences are SGHRS and YFSETQ. V lost 4 bases to trimming and J lost 6 bases, with 17 bases between them. The CDR3, as DNA: TGCGCCAGCAGCCCCGGGGGGCCGAGTCTCGAGCAGTACTTC. Translating it yields CASSPGGPSLEQYF.

The chain is built from TRBV9 and TRBJ2-7, with D possibly being TRBD1 (6 bases). The CDR3 consists of 15 residues. The ends were cut back, 0 bases at V and 5 bases at J, with 15 bases in the middle. Germline V gene data show CDR1 as SGDLS and CDR2 as YYNGEE. DNA for the CDR3: TGTGCCAGCAGCGTAGACAGGGCCGGAGACGACGAGCAGTACTTC. Protein: CASSVDRAGDDEQYF. The entire variable domain, with the rest obtained from reference TRBV9 and TRBJ2-7, is as follows: DSGVTQTPKHLITATGQRVTLRCSPRSGDLSVYWYQQSLDQGLQFLIQYYNGEERAKGNILERFSAQQFPDLHSELNLSSLELGDSALYFCASSVDRAGDDEQYFGPGTRLTVT.

The V and J genes are TRBV7-2 and TRBJ2-5, with 8 bases lining up with TRBD2. V was clipped by 7 bases and J by 5 bases; unmatched bases: 6. Looked up from germline, CDR1 is SGHTA and CDR2 is FQGNSA. The CDR3 runs to 13 residues. The DNA for the CDR3 is TGTGCCAGCAACGGGGGGGCGGGTGAGACCCAGTACTTC. This codes for CASNGGAGETQYF.

The V and J genes are TRBV27 and TRBJ2-3; the match to TRBD2 covers 13 bases. The CDR3 has 15 residues. Germline-derived CDR1 and CDR2 are MNHEY and SMNVEV (reference sequence). V lost 6 bases and J lost 4; bases outside the gene matches: 4. CDR3 residues: CASRAGTSGADTQYF. In DNA, the CDR3 is TGTGCCAGCAGAGCCGGGACTAGCGGGGCAGATACGCAGTATTTT.

This sequence joins TRBV5-1 and TRBJ1-5; D is perhaps TRBD1 (5 bases). V was pared by 4 bases and J by 1 base, with 12 bases between. Looked up from germline, CDR1 is SGHRS and CDR2 is YFSETQ. CDR3 length equals 15 residues. The CDR3 DNA sequence: TGCGCCAGCAGCCCAATGGGGGTGAGCAATCAGCCCCAGCATTTT. This translates into CASSPMGVSNQPQHF.

This sequence joins TRBV5-4 and TRBJ2-6; 9 positions agree with TRBD1. The germline gives CDR1 SGHNT, CDR2 YYREEE (reference sequence). J gave up 2 bases and V 5 bases, and 8 bases lay outside the gene matches. This CDR3 comprises 17 residues. In nucleotides, the CDR3 is TGTGCCAGCAGGCCCGGGACAGGGATTCCTGGGGCCAACGTCCTGACTTTC. Translation gives CASRPGTGIPGANVLTF.

DNA of the CDR3: TGTGCCAGCAGTTTTGGCGGGGGGGGCTATGGCCAGTACTTC. Translated: CASSFGGGGYGQYF. This sequence joins TRBV28 and TRBJ2-5; 9 bases align to TRBD2. CDR1 is MDHEN and CDR2 is SYDVKM in the germline V gene. The CDR3 consists of 14 residues. J was trimmed by 10 bases and V by 3 bases; bases with no gene match: 9.

The chain links TRBV21-1 to TRBJ1-3; TRBD1 was called by the table and not checked on the DNA. TRBV21-1 is a pseudogene locus. This CDR3 contains 16 residues. The CDR3 loop reads CASSPRQRYSGNTIYF. In DNA, the CDR3 is TGTGCCAGCAGCCCAAGACAGCGATACTCTGGAAACACCATATATTTT.

The rearrangement uses TRBV5-1 and TRBJ2-2; D might be TRBD2 (6 bases). Looked up from germline, CDR1 is SGHRS and CDR2 is YFSETQ. V shed 0 bases and J shed 6 bases, with 12 bases lying between them. CDR3 length: 15 residues. The CDR3: CASSLGLGNPGELFF. The CDR3 DNA reads TGCGCCAGCAGCTTGGGACTAGGCAACCCCGGGGAGCTGTTTTTT.

The chain has TRBV28 and TRBJ1-2, with a possible D match to TRBD1 (5 bases). The V and J ends lost 6 bases and 4 bases respectively, with 21 bases between them. CDR1 is MDHEN and CDR2 is SYDVKM in the germline V gene. The CDR3 extends over 16 amino acids. The CDR3 nucleotides are TGTGCCAGCAGACCCCCGGGGCCCAGGATAGGCTATGGCTACACCTTC. Its protein is CASRPPGPRIGYGYTF.

The sample holds one count of this clone. The CDR3 reads CASSLGGFGETQYF. The DNA of the CDR3 is TGTGCCAGCAGCTTGGGGGGATTCGGGGAGACCCAGTACTTC. The V call is TRBV5-4, the J call TRBJ2-5; unclear D gene. The CDR3 sequence is 14 residues long. CDR1 SGHNT and CDR2 YYREEE come from the germline V gene (reference sequence). Deletions cut 0 bases from V and 5 bases from J, with 11 bases between.

The V gene is TRBV7-9, the J gene TRBJ1-2; 8 bases match TRBD1. The CDR3 runs 13 residues. Unmatched junction bases numbered 2, after V lost 5 bases and J lost 3 bases. Looked up from germline, CDR1 is SEHNR and CDR2 is FQNEAQ (reference sequence). CDR3 loop: CASSPQGDYGYTF. The CDR3 DNA sequence: TGTGCCAGCAGCCCACAGGGGGACTATGGCTACACCTTC.

Comment on this clone: This same CDR3 is encoded by further DNA sequences in the sample. V and J are TRBV6-5 and TRBJ1-5, with a possible D match to TRBD1 (6 bases). The germline V gene has CDR1 MNHEY and CDR2 SVGAGI. Trimming stripped 6 bases from V and 4 bases from J, with 10 bases between. The CDR3 length is 13 residues. The CDR3 spells CASSRTDNQPQHF. The CDR3 nucleotides read TGTGCCAGCAGCCGGACAGATAATCAGCCCCAGCATTTT.

V gene TRBV11-2 combines with J gene TRBJ2-1; tentatively, D is TRBD1 (7 bases). Trimming cost V 5 bases and J 0 bases, with 17 bases left between them. The germline V gene has CDR1 SGHAT and CDR2 FQNNGV. This CDR3 is 17 amino acids long. The CDR3 nucleotides read TGTGCCAGCAGCCTCAGGGGGGTAGCCAACTCCTACAATGAGCAGTTCTTC. This encodes CASSLRGVANSYNEQFF.

V gene TRBV5-1 combines with J gene TRBJ2-3; 11 positions match TRBD2. Germline V gives CDR1 SGHRS, CDR2 YFSETQ. With V trimmed by 3 bases and J by 4 bases, 4 bases remained unmatched. The CDR3 extends over 15 amino acids. In nucleotides, the CDR3 is TGCGCCAGCAGCTCTAGCGGGGGGCGATCAGATACGCAGTATTTT. Residues: CASSSSGGRSDTQYF.

This rearrangement joins TRBV19 to TRBJ1-2, with 11 positions matching TRBD1. J was trimmed by 7 bases and V by 5 bases; bases with no gene match: 12. The germline V gene encodes CDR1 LNHDA and CDR2 SQIVND (reference sequence). There are 16 residues in the CDR3. In nucleotides, the CDR3 is TGTGCCAGTAGTCCGCTAACTGGACAGGGGGCTAGTGGCTACACCTTC. This codes for CASSPLTGQGASGYTF.

The rearrangement links TRBV19 to TRBJ2-1; 12 nucleotides align to TRBD2. This CDR3 region has 16 residues. V shed 5 bases and J 6 bases; nucleotides not matched to a gene: 8. CDR1 and CDR2 (germline): LNHDA, SQIVND (reference sequence). CDR3: CASSPWTSGNLNEQFF. The CDR3 DNA reads as TGTGCCAGTAGTCCTTGGACTAGCGGGAATCTCAATGAGCAGTTCTTC. The entire variable domain, with the rest obtained from reference TRBV19 and TRBJ2-1, is as follows: DGGITQSPKYLFRKEGQNVTLSCEQNLNHDAMYWYRQDPGQGLRLIYYSQIVNDFQKGDIAEGYSVSREKKESFPLTVTSAQKNPTAFYLCASSPWTSGNLNEQFFGPGTRLTVL.

The chain is built from TRBV9 and TRBJ2-7; 8 bases match TRBD1. In germline, CDR1 is SGDLS, CDR2 YYNGEE. V shed 0 bases and J 3 bases; nucleotides not matched to a gene: 8. The CDR3 runs to 16 residues. The CDR3 nucleotides are TGTGCCAGCAGCGTAGGAGCCGGGACAGGTTACTACGAGCAGTACTTC. It codes for CASSVGAGTGYYEQYF.

The V gene is TRBV2, the J gene TRBJ2-3; 8 nucleotides match TRBD1. The CDR3 covers 13 residues. Germline V gene sequence: CDR1 SNHLY, CDR2 FYNNEI. After removal of 7 bases from V and 4 bases from J, the junction contained 4 bases not matched to a gene. The CDR3 coding sequence is TGTGCCAGCAACCGACAGGGGTCAGATACGCAGTATTTT. It specifies CASNRQGSDTQYF.

The V and J genes are TRBV9 and TRBJ2-2; TRBD2 matches at 9 bases. CDR1 and CDR2 from the germline V gene are SGDLS and YYNGEE. Germline trimming cut 4 bases from V and 6 bases from J; bases unmatched to any gene: 10. CDR3 length: 16 amino acids. Here the CDR3 DNA reads TGTGCCAGCAGCCCACAAGCGGGAGGCATTTCCGGGGAGCTGTTTTTT. Its translation is CASSPQAGGISGELFF.